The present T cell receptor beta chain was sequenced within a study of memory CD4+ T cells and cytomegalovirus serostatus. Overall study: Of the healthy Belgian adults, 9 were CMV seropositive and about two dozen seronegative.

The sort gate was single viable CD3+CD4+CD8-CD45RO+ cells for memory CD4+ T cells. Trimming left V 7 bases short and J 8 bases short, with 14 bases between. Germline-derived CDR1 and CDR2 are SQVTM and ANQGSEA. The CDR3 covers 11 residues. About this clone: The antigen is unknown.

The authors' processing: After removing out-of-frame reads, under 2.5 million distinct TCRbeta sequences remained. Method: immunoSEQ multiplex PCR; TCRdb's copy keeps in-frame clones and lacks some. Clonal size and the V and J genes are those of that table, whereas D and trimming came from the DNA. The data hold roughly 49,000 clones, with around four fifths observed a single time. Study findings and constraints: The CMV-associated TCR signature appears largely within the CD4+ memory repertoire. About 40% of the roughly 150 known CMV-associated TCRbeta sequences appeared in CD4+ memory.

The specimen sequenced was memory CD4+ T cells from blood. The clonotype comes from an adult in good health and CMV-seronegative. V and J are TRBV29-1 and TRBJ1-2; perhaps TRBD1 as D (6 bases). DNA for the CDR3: TGCAGCGCCAGTGCCAGGGGCGGCTACACCTTC. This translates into CSASARGGYTF.